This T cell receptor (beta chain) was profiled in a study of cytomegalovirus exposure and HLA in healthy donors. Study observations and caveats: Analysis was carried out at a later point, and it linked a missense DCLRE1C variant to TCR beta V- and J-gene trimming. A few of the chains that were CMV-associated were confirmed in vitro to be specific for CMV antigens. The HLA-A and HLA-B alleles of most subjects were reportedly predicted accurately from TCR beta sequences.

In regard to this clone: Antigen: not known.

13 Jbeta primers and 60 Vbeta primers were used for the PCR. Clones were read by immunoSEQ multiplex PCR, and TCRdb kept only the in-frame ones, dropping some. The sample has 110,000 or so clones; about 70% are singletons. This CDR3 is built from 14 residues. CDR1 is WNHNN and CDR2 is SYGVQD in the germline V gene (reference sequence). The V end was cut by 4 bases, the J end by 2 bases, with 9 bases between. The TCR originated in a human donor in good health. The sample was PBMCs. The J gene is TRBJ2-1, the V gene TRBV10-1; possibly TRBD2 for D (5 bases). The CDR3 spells CASSGGHPYNEQFF. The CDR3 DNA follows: TGCGCCAGCAGTGGCGGGCACCCCTACAATGAGCAGTTCTTC.